This passage covers 4 T cell receptor beta chains from one sample sequenced in a study of cytomegalovirus exposure and HLA in healthy donors. The study ran its PCR with 60 Vbeta and 13 Jbeta primers. Generated by immunoSEQ multiplex PCR, the TCRdb table keeps only in-frame clones and is missing some. This table holds 100,000 to 150,000 clones, approximately 85% found once. The specimen was PBMCs. The receptors stem from a boy between 10 and 17 years old in good health and CMV-seronegative.

This chain links TRBV7-2 with TRBJ2-7; no clear D. The CDR3 has 14 residues. V shed 5 bases and J shed 2 bases, with 13 bases lying between them. Per germline, CDR1 SGHTA and CDR2 FQGNSA. The CDR3 bases are TGTGCCAGCAGCGACGATTATAGCCCCTACGAGCAGTACTTC. This translates into CASSDDYSPYEQYF.

The chain is built from TRBV5-1 and TRBJ2-7, with TRBD2 matching over 9 bases. V shed 0 bases, J shed 4 bases, and the junction held 5 bases outside the gene matches. Germline loops: CDR1 SGHRS, CDR2 YFSETQ. The CDR3 contains 15 residues. CDR3: CASSLGTSVAYEQYF. The DNA for the CDR3 is TGCGCCAGCAGCTTGGGGACTAGCGTGGCATACGAGCAGTACTTC.

The chain is built from TRBV7-3 and TRBJ2-2, with 12 bases matching TRBD2. Germline V gene lookup returns CDR1 SGHTA and CDR2 FQGTGA. This CDR3 contains 15 residues. V lost 5 bases and J lost 3; bases outside the gene matches: 1. The CDR3 loop reads CASSRTSGDTGELFF. CDR3 nucleotides: TGTGCCAGCAGCCGGACTAGCGGGGACACCGGGGAGCTGTTTTTT.

The chain carries TRBV4-1 and TRBJ2-7; 8 bases agree with TRBD1. The CDR3 is made up of 14 amino acids. The V segment lost 2 bases and the J segment 3 bases; nucleotides outside the gene matches: 3. The germline gives CDR1 MGHRA, CDR2 YSYEKL. The CDR3 bases are TGCGCCAGCAGCCAATTTGACAGGGGCTACGAGCAGTACTTC. It specifies CASSQFDRGYEQYF.